These 2 T cell receptor beta chains share one sample of origin, sequenced in a study of blood T cell repertoires in COVID-19. The repertoire was sequenced with immunoSEQ multiplex PCR; TCRdb's copy has only in-frame clones and lacks some. The data show over 85,000 clones, 75% to 90% seen once. Sequenced sample: peripheral blood. These receptor sequences come from a man older than 75 with acute or convalescent COVID-19.

The chain employs TRBV25-1 and TRBJ2-5; TRBD1 matches 8 bases. The CDR3 spans 14 residues. The ends lost 2 bases at V and 3 bases at J; junction bases unmatched: 2. Germline assignment: CDR1 MGHDK and CDR2 SYGVNS. CDR3 region: CASSEAGGEETQYF. The CDR3 DNA reads as TGTGCCAGCAGTGAAGCAGGGGGCGAAGAGACCCAGTACTTC.

The J gene is TRBJ1-4, the V gene TRBV9, with TRBD1 as a possible D gene (6 bases). The CDR3 has 15 amino acids. Germline values: CDR1 SGDLS, CDR2 YYNGEE. The ends were cut back, 3 bases at V and 1 base at J, with 10 bases in the middle. CDR3 nucleotides: TGTGCCAGCAGCGCACAGGGCGGAACTAATGAAAAACTGTTTTTT. It yields the protein CASSAQGGTNEKLFF.